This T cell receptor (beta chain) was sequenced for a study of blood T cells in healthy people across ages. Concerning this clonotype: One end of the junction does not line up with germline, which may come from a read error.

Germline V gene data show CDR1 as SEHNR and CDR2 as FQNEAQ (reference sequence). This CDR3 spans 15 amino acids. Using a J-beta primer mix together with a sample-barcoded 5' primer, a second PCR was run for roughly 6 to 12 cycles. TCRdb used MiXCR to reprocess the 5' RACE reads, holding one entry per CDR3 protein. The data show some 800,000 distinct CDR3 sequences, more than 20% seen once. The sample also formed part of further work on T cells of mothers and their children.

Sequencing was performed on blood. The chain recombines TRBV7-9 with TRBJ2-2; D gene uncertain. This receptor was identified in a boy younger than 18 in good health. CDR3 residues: CTSSLDESRTGELFF. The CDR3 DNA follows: TGTACCAGCAGCTTAGACGAAAGTCGAACCGGGGAGCTGTTTTTT.